This record covers a single T cell receptor beta chain. A multiplex PCR was run with 60 Vbeta primers and 13 Jbeta primers. Repertoires were generated with immunoSEQ multiplex PCR, while TCRdb's copy carries only in-frame clones and drops some. The top ten hold 1% of the sample, which has about 160,000 clones, around 77% seen once. V was clipped by 4 bases and J by 6 bases, with 15 bases between them. Germline V gene data show CDR1 as SGHRS and CDR2 as YFSETQ. The CDR3 runs 14 residues. This sample is part of a study of cytomegalovirus exposure and HLA in healthy donors. This sequence joins TRBV5-1 and TRBJ2-3, with D tentatively TRBD2 (6 bases). The sequence was collected from a woman aged 40 to 55 in good health and CMV-seronegative. The sample comprised PBMCs. DNA of the CDR3: TGCGCCAGCAGCCGAGTAGCGGAGTTGGATACGCAGTATTTT. Translation gives CASSRVAELDTQYF.